The clone carrying this TCR beta chain was counted at least ten times. Its antigen remains unidentified. Researchers tagged individual cDNA molecules with unique molecular identifiers. A single record per CDR3 protein comes from TCRdb applying MiXCR to the 5' RACE reads. The repertoire holds around 81,000 distinct CDR3 sequences, with 11% to 15% as singletons. This sample is part of a study of early T cells in non-severe SARS-CoV-2 infection. General observations from the study: Anti-spike CD8 responses were favored in VDJdb matching, and private and CD4 specificities were missed.

Germline CDR1 and CDR2: SGHRS and YFSETQ. This CDR3 is built from 11 residues. Trimming removed 2 bases from V and 3 bases from J, with 3 bases in between. The sequenced sample was whole blood. This clonotype was sampled from an adult who was a healthcare worker with PCR-confirmed SARS-CoV-2 infection or an uninfected control (not recorded which). V usage is TRBV5-1 and J usage is TRBJ2-7; D not certain. CDR3 DNA sequence: TGCGCCAGCAGCTTTCTCTACGAGCAGTACTTC. The encoded protein is CASSFLYEQYF.